This T cell receptor (beta chain) came from a study of T cells expressing NK-cell markers. Findings and caveats of the study: Once again these clonotypes came out on top in the CD3+CD56-NKG2C+ fraction of several donors.

The germline V gene encodes CDR1 SGHKS and CDR2 YYEKEE (reference sequence). The CDR3 has 14 residues. After re-calling the 5' RACE reads, TCRdb lists one entry per CDR3 protein, DNA absent. The table gives 200,000 to 300,000 distinct CDR3 sequences; the top ten clones make up around 0.4% of it. A remark on this clonotype: Its antigen is unidentified.

Input material: blood T cells: a sorted CD56 or NKG2C T cell subset, CD4+ or CD8+ T cells, or bulk PBMC T cells (not recorded which). The sequence was collected from a man aged 18-30 years in good health. The chain combines TRBV5-5 with TRBJ2-5. The CDR3 here is CASSLFRIQETQYF.